These T cell receptor beta chains were read from a single sample in a study of blood T cell repertoires in COVID-19. Produced via immunoSEQ multiplex PCR; TCRdb's table is partial and in-frame only. The sample contains under 150,000 clones, around 88% of which appear only once. The material sequenced was peripheral blood. Receptors were obtained from a man older than 75 with active or convalescent COVID-19. The CDR3 runs from the conserved cysteine through the conserved F or W. The D gene is left open where the match is weak. The size field is filled for only some rows; it gives once, few, many or a size class.

>TRBJ1-6|NA|TRBV30|NA
TGTGCCTGGAGTAGCCTCGGTCTCTATAATTCACCCCTCCACTTT
CAWSSLGLYNSPLHF
>TRBJ2-2|TRBD2|TRBV4-1|NA
TGCGCCAGCAGCCAAGTTCTAGCGGGGGGGCCTGGGGAGCTGTTTTTT
CASSQVLAGGPGELFF
>TRBJ2-7|TRBD2|TRBV23-1|NA
TGCGCCAGCAGTCATCCCGGACTAGCGGGGTTTTACGAGCAGTACTTC
CASSHPGLAGFYEQYF
>TRBJ2-3|NA|TRBV23-1|few
TGCGCCAGCAGTCGCAGGCCTAGCACAGATACGCAGTATTTT
CASSRRPSTDTQYF
>TRBJ1-2|TRBD1|TRBV5-6|NA
TGTGCCAGCATAACAGGGGATTCCCGTGGAGACTATGGCTACACCTTC
CASITGDSRGDYGYTF
>TRBJ1-3|TRBD1|TRBV7-9|NA
TGTGCCAGCAGCTTAGGAGGGACAGGGTTAAACACCATATATTTT
CASSLGGTGLNTIYF
>TRBJ2-1|NA|TRBV29-1|NA
TGCAGCGTTGACAGGTGGCAGGGGTCGGGTAGTGAGCAGTTCTTC
CSVDRWQGSGSEQFF
>TRBJ2-5|TRBD2|TRBV6-2/TRBV6-3|NA
TGTGCCAGCAGTCCACTAGCGGGGGTATTCCAAGAGACCCAGTACTTC
CASSPLAGVFQETQYF
>TRBJ1-3|TRBD1|TRBV7-2|NA
TGTGCCAGCAGCTTGGCCGGACAGGGGGGAAACACCATATATTTT
CASSLAGQGGNTIYF
>TRBJ1-2|TRBD1|TRBV6-5|few
TGTGCCAGCAGTCCGGACAGGAAATATGGCTACACCTTC
CASSPDRKYGYTF
>TRBJ2-1|NA|TRBV29-1|NA
TGCAGCGTTGAATTGGGACTTACCCTATACAATGAGCAGTTCTTC
CSVELGLTLYNEQFF